The rows below give T cell receptor beta chains drawn from one sample of a study of CD8+ T cells in alopecia areata. Using immunoSEQ multiplex PCR, the repertoire was profiled, and TCRdb retains in-frame clones only, with some absent. Here the sample spans fewer than 250,000 clones, 40% to 45% being singletons. Sequenced here: CD4+ T cells sorted from blood, sampled at roughly week 38, from a patient treated with tofacitinib. These receptors were taken from a human donor with alopecia areata. The CDR3 runs from the conserved cysteine through the conserved F or W. A D gene is named only where the DNA matches it firmly. Clone sizes are given selectively: once, few, many, or a class where the clone is expanded.

TRBJ1-5 TRBV27 . . CASSLVQGYQPQHF TGTGCCAGCAGTTTAGTGCAGGGGTATCAGCCCCAGCATTTT
TRBJ2-5 TRBV5-4 . . CASSLGGSAGETQYF TGTGCCAGCAGCTTGGGAGGGAGTGCCGGAGAGACCCAGTACTTC
TRBJ2-7 TRBV7-2 . few CASSLVGLGQGYEQYF TGTGCCAGCAGCTTAGTAGGATTGGGGCAGGGTTACGAGCAGTACTTC
TRBJ2-1 TRBV18 . . CASSPKFPLDSRSYNEQFF TGTGCCAGCTCACCAAAGTTTCCGCTCGACAGCCGCTCCTACAATGAGCAGTTCTTC
TRBJ2-3 TRBV7-9 TRBD2 few CASSQWWTSGSTDTQYF TGTGCCAGCAGCCAGTGGTGGACTAGCGGAAGCACAGATACGCAGTATTTT
TRBJ2-3 TRBV5-1 . . CASSPSFGSGSFTDTQYF TGCGCCAGCAGCCCCTCCTTTGGTAGCGGTAGCTTCACAGATACGCAGTATTTT
TRBJ2-7 TRBV2 . few CASSEGAGRYEQYF TGTGCCAGCAGTGAAGGTGCGGGGCGCTACGAGCAGTACTTC
TRBJ1-1 TRBV29-1 . . CSVERQGNTEAFF TGCAGCGTTGAAAGGCAGGGGAACACTGAAGCTTTCTTT
TRBJ2-7 TRBV29-1 TRBD1 . CSVGGQASYEQYF TGCAGCGTTGGAGGACAGGCTTCCTACGAGCAGTACTTC
TRBJ1-2 TRBV29-1 TRBD1 few CSASTGADYGYTF TGCAGCGCTTCGACAGGGGCCGACTATGGCTACACCTTC
TRBJ2-2 TRBV5-1 TRBD1 few CASSLYRGMNTGELFF TGCGCCAGCAGCTTATACAGGGGCATGAACACCGGGGAGCTGTTTTTT
TRBJ2-1 TRBV7-9 . few CATHNGTTPQQFF TGTGCCACCCACAACGGGACGACCCCGCAGCAGTTCTTC
TRBJ2-5 TRBV6-5 . . CASSYSKGGETQYF TGTGCCAGCAGTTACTCGAAGGGTGGAGAGACCCAGTACTTC
TRBJ2-7 TRBV7-8 TRBD2 few CASSLSGSGSTHEQYF TGTGCCAGCAGCTTGAGTGGTAGCGGGAGTACTCACGAGCAGTACTTC
TRBJ1-1 TRBV14 . . CASSQGGMGEAFF TGTGCCAGCAGCCAAGGGGGAATGGGTGAAGCTTTCTTT
TRBJ2-3 TRBV5-1 TRBD2 . CASGRLAGAVDTQYF TGCGCCAGCGGTAGACTAGCGGGAGCAGTAGATACGCAGTATTTT
TRBJ1-1 TRBV7-2 . few CASSPGTWKYPEAFF TGTGCCAGCAGCCCGGGGACTTGGAAGTACCCTGAAGCTTTCTTT
TRBJ2-5 TRBV11-2 . . CASSRDKETQYF TGTGCCAGCAGCCGCGACAAAGAGACCCAGTACTTC
TRBJ2-3 TRBV29-1 . few CSVDGGTDTQYF TGCAGCGTTGATGGTGGCACAGATACGCAGTATTTT
TRBJ2-5 TRBV18 . . CASSPRAGNQETQYF TGTGCCAGCTCACCACGGGCGGGGAACCAAGAGACCCAGTACTTC
TRBJ2-1 TRBV7-9 TRBD2 . CASSGISGRVDNEQFF TGTGCCAGCAGCGGAATTAGCGGGAGGGTCGACAATGAGCAGTTCTTC
TRBJ2-1 TRBV29-1 . few CSATFERSSYNEQFF TGCAGCGCCACTTTCGAGCGGAGCTCCTACAATGAGCAGTTCTTC
TRBJ1-1 TRBV7-2 . . CASSLRSGGTEAFF TGTGCCAGCAGCTTGAGGTCCGGGGGGACTGAAGCTTTCTTT
TRBJ2-3 TRBV4-1 . . CASSSMGGPRDTQYF TGCGCCAGCAGCAGTATGGGTGGGCCCAGAGATACGCAGTATTTT
TRBJ2-3 TRBV29-1 TRBD2 . CSVGGTSGSPPDTQYF TGCAGCGTTGGAGGGACTAGCGGGAGCCCCCCAGATACGCAGTATTTT
TRBJ1-2 TRBV29-1 . . CSVEGRPNHYGYTF TGCAGCGTTGAAGGGAGACCTAACCACTATGGCTACACCTTC
TRBJ2-1 TRBV27 TRBD2 . CASSPRTSGSDHSYNEQFF TGTGCCAGCAGTCCGCGGACTAGCGGGAGCGACCACTCCTACAATGAGCAGTTCTTC
TRBJ2-7 TRBV5-4 TRBD2 few CASSLAGRPSYEQYF TGTGCCAGCAGCTTGGCCGGGAGGCCGTCCTACGAGCAGTACTTC
TRBJ2-2 TRBV11-2 TRBD1 . CASSPLKGAKGGELFF TGTGCCAGCAGCCCCCTTAAGGGGGCTAAGGGCGGGGAGCTGTTTTTT
TRBJ2-3 TRBV19 . few CASSLGVAVSTDTQYF TGTGCCAGTAGCCTTGGGGTAGCGGTTAGCACAGATACGCAGTATTTT
TRBJ2-5 TRBV13 . many CASSYGVKETQYF TGTGCCAGCAGCTATGGGGTAAAAGAGACCCAGTACTTC
TRBJ1-1 TRBV5-1 . . CASRGSMNTEAFF TGCGCCAGCAGAGGGTCTATGAACACTGAAGCTTTCTTT
TRBJ2-1 TRBV5-1 TRBD2 few CASRFGTSGMGSYNEQFF TGCGCCAGCAGGTTCGGGACTAGCGGGATGGGCTCCTACAATGAGCAGTTCTTC
TRBJ1-1 TRBV5-1 TRBD1 few CASSLNRGTNTEAFF TGCGCCAGCAGCCTAAACAGGGGGACGAATACTGAAGCTTTCTTT
TRBJ2-3 TRBV5-1 TRBD1 . CASSFGTGVTDTQYF TGCGCCAGCAGCTTCGGGACAGGGGTCACAGATACGCAGTATTTT
TRBJ1-3 TRBV7-2 . . CASSLMRIGASSGNTIYF TGTGCCAGCAGCCTAATGAGGATAGGGGCCAGCTCTGGAAACACCATATATTTT
TRBJ2-2 TRBV6-5 . once CASSYLSGNTGELFF TGTGCCAGCAGTTACCTCAGCGGGAACACCGGGGAGCTGTTTTTT
TRBJ2-2 TRBV6-5 . . CASIGDRELFF TGTGCCAGCATCGGGGACCGGGAGCTGTTTTTT
TRBJ2-5 TRBV6-6 . . CASSYGDPRVETQYF TGTGCCAGCAGTTACGGGGACCCAAGAGTGGAGACCCAGTACTTC
TRBJ2-7 TRBV27 TRBD1 few CASSRRQGFYEQYF TGTGCCAGCAGTCGCCGACAGGGCTTTTACGAGCAGTACTTC
TRBJ2-1 TRBV2 . . CASMRATNSYNEQFF TGTGCCAGCATGAGAGCAACAAACTCCTACAATGAGCAGTTCTTC
TRBJ1-4 TRBV5-1 . . CASSRESNEKLFF TGCGCCAGCAGTCGGGAATCGAATGAAAAACTGTTTTTT
TRBJ1-2 TRBV7-8 TRBD1 . CASSPNLDNRGLIANYGYTF TGTGCCAGCAGCCCAAACCTAGATAATAGGGGGCTCATAGCTAACTATGGCTACACCTTC
TRBJ1-4 TRBV15 . . CATSIYAGEKLFF TGTGCCACCAGTATCTATGCAGGTGAAAAACTGTTTTTT
TRBJ2-2 TRBV29-1 . . CSVEGVARTGELFF TGCAGCGTGGAGGGGGTTGCGAGAACCGGGGAGCTGTTTTTT
TRBJ2-5 TRBV9 . once CASSLVPEETQYF TGTGCCAGCAGCCTTGTCCCGGAAGAGACCCAGTACTTC
TRBJ2-5 TRBV5-1 TRBD2 . CASSLTLAGQETQYF TGCGCCAGCAGCTTGACCCTAGCGGGACAAGAGACCCAGTACTTC
TRBJ2-5 TRBV5-1 . . CASSPLLPGPETQYF TGCGCCAGCAGTCCACTCCTACCGGGACCAGAGACCCAGTACTTC
TRBJ2-1 TRBV29-1 TRBD2 . CSAATGFSGRAGEQFF TGCAGCGCTGCGACTGGATTTAGCGGGAGGGCCGGTGAGCAGTTCTTC
TRBJ1-2 TRBV29-1 . . CSVEQVQGARGYTF TGCAGCGTTGAACAGGTACAGGGAGCTCGTGGCTACACCTTC
TRBJ1-1 TRBV7-2 . few CASSLVPGPNTEAFF TGTGCCAGCAGCTTAGTCCCGGGACCGAACACTGAAGCTTTCTTT
TRBJ2-6 TRBV6-1 . . CASSRDSSGANVLTF TGTGCCAGCAGCCGTGACAGCTCTGGGGCCAACGTCCTGACTTTC